This TCR beta chain was sequenced during a study of cytomegalovirus exposure and HLA in healthy donors. Study-level information: Assignment to the Caucasian-associated ancestry cluster applied to approximately 79% of the approximately 360 genotyped donors. Findings and limits, study-wide: Most TCR sequences were uncommon, yet certain public TCRs appeared in many donors. The CMV antigen specificity of a few CMV-associated chains was confirmed through in vitro analysis. Cytomegalovirus-associated TCR beta chains were listed, numbering under 200.

The CDR3 length is 14 residues. In germline, CDR1 is MRHNA, CDR2 SNTAGT. The V segment lost 3 bases and the J segment 6 bases; nucleotides outside the gene matches: 7. This clone was seen a few times. The antigen is undetermined. Primers: 60 Vbeta forward and 13 Jbeta reverse. Sequenced by immunoSEQ multiplex PCR; TCRdb stores in-frame clones only, minus some. The sample has about 130,000 clones, about 74% seen once. The sequence derives from a man younger than 30 in good health and CMV-seropositive. The chain joins TRBV6-4 to TRBJ1-1; 7 nucleotides line up with TRBD1. Sequences were obtained from PBMCs. The CDR3 is CASSDFNRGPEAFF. DNA for the CDR3: TGTGCCAGCAGTGATTTCAACAGGGGCCCTGAAGCTTTCTTT.